This TCR beta chain is from a study of OX40 agonist ivuxolimab in advanced cancers. In the study overall: Across the patients, intravenous ivuxolimab was delivered every 2 weeks at 0.01 to 10 mg/kg. The mean age was roughly 60 years, ranging from about 20 to 90, with 82.7% of participants male.

Patients were excluded for autoimmune disease history or systemic immunosuppression. Samples were taken at baseline and on day 1 of cycles 4 and 7. TCRdb keeps only in-frame clones here, not all; method: immunoSEQ multiplex PCR. The repertoire holds around 37,000 clones, with roughly 80% as singletons. The CDR3 length is 11 residues. V lost 3 bases to trimming and J lost 8 bases, with 10 bases between them. Germline V CDR1 and CDR2: DFQATT, SNEGSKA (reference sequence). This clone was counted only a few times. Sequenced here: CD4+ or CD8+ T cells sorted from blood, sampled in a trial of the OX40 agonist ivuxolimab. This chain uses TRBV20-1 with TRBJ1-2; D remains ambiguous. The clonotype comes from an adult with an advanced solid tumor such as melanoma, head and neck, liver or kidney cancer. The CDR3 DNA reads TGCAGTGCTAGCGGGAATCGCGGCTACACCTTC. This translates into CSASGNRGYTF.